What follows are 25 T cell receptor beta chains derived from one specimen sequenced in a study of shared clonotypes between healthy human individuals. Assay used: immunoSEQ multiplex PCR; TCRdb lists only in-frame clones, some missing. The repertoire has 2 million to 2.5 million clones, roughly 94% of them found once; the top ten carry 0.1% to 0.15%. Material: naive CD4+ T cells sorted from blood. Subset: CD45RA+ positively selected. The receptors originated from a man aged 18 to 29 in good health.

This clone was observed a handful of times. The gene calls are TRBV12-5 and TRBJ2-1, with 8 bases matching TRBD1. CDR1 is LGHNT, CDR2 FRNRAP, per germline. The CDR3 runs 15 residues. Losses at the gene ends were 7 bases for V and 3 bases for J; bases not matched to a gene: 8. The CDR3 loop is CASVQTGGNYNEQFF. The CDR3 region has the DNA TGTGCTAGTGTCCAAACAGGGGGTAACTACAATGAGCAGTTCTTC.

The rearrangement links TRBV5-1 to TRBJ2-1; TRBD1 matches at 7 bases. The junction had 8 bases not matched to a gene; V was cut back by 2 bases and J by 0 bases. The germline V gene encodes CDR1 SGHRS and CDR2 YFSETQ. This CDR3 has 17 residues. In nucleotides, the CDR3 is TGCGCCAGCAGCTTACTTCTGACAGGGAGCTCCTACAATGAGCAGTTCTTC. Protein sequence: CASSLLLTGSSYNEQFF.

The CDR3 loop reads CAWTQEPSTDTQYF. The CDR3, as DNA: TGTGCCTGGACTCAAGAACCTAGCACAGATACGCAGTATTTT. The rearrangement links TRBV30 to TRBJ2-3; D remains ambiguous. Germline lookup yields CDR1 GTSNPN and CDR2 SVGIG (reference sequence). This CDR3 spans 14 amino acids. With 4 bases removed from V and 0 bases from J, the gap between germline ends came to 11 bases.

The CDR3 region is CSVELGVGAFF. The DNA for the CDR3 is TGCAGCGTTGAACTAGGGGTTGGGGCTTTCTTT. This chain links TRBV29-1 with TRBJ1-1; D possibly corresponds to TRBD1 (5 bases). The CDR3 spans 11 residues. The germline V gene has CDR1 SQVTM and CDR2 ANQGSEA. Trimming stripped 2 bases from V and 11 bases from J, with 12 bases between.

The V and J genes are TRBV7-9 and TRBJ1-1; the D is unclear. The V and J ends lost 1 base and 3 bases respectively, with 3 bases between them. The CDR3 covers 12 residues. In germline, CDR1 is SEHNR, CDR2 FQNEAQ (reference sequence). The CDR3: CASSLEYTEAFF. The CDR3 coding sequence is TGTGCCAGCAGCTTAGAGTACACTGAAGCTTTCTTT.

V and J are TRBV6-1 and TRBJ1-5; 12 nucleotides line up with TRBD1. V lost 1 base, J lost 3 bases, and 7 bases stayed unmatched. The CDR3 is 18 residues long. Germline loops: CDR1 MNHNS, CDR2 SASEGT. The CDR3 DNA follows: TGTGCCAGCAGTGAAGATGGGACAGGGGGCGCCATCAATCAGCCCCAGCATTTT. Its protein product is CASSEDGTGGAINQPQHF.

The chain recombines TRBV15 with TRBJ2-7; D possibly corresponds to TRBD2 (6 bases). The germline V gene has CDR1 LNHNV and CDR2 YYDKDF (reference sequence). The CDR3 has 13 amino acids. V was cut by 3 bases and J by 4 bases, with 10 bases left in between. The CDR3 spells CATSRGLKYEQYF. DNA of the CDR3: TGTGCCACCAGCAGGGGACTGAAATACGAGCAGTACTTC.

V and J are TRBV4-1 and TRBJ2-1, with D possibly being TRBD1 or TRBD2 (5 bases each). The CDR3 extends over 15 amino acids. CDR1 MGHRA and CDR2 YSYEKL come from the germline V gene. V lost 5 bases and J lost 8, with 19 bases in between. CDR3 region: CASSSGAKGTDEQFF. CDR3 DNA sequence: TGCGCCAGCAGCTCCGGGGCTAAGGGTACGGATGAGCAGTTCTTC.

The chain couples TRBV10-3 to TRBJ2-5; no definite D call. The CDR3 is 14 residues long. V gave up 3 bases and J gave up 2 bases, with 10 bases separating them. Germline V CDR1 and CDR2: ENHRY, SYGVKD. DNA for the CDR3: TGTGCCATCAGTGAATCTGTAGGGCAAGAGACCCAGTACTTC. As protein: CAISESVGQETQYF.

The V gene is TRBV7-9, the J gene TRBJ1-2; 7 bases fit TRBD1. CDR1 and CDR2 from the germline V gene are SEHNR and FQNEAQ (reference sequence). The CDR3 runs 16 residues. J gave up 0 bases and V 5 bases, and 9 bases lay outside the gene matches. CDR3 protein: CASSRQGPSPNYGYTF. CDR3 in DNA: TGTGCCAGCAGCCGACAGGGACCCTCCCCTAACTATGGCTACACCTTC.

The chain recombines TRBV7-9 with TRBJ2-7, with D perhaps given as TRBD1 or TRBD2 (6 bases each). The CDR3 loop spans 14 amino acids. Trimming cost V 5 bases and J 3 bases, with 14 bases left between them. CDR1 is SEHNR and CDR2 is FQNEAQ in the germline V gene (reference sequence). CDR3 in DNA: TGTGCCAGCAGCCCTGGGGGGCCTGTCTACGAGCAGTACTTC. Translated, it gives CASSPGGPVYEQYF.

The chain employs TRBV7-2 and TRBJ2-7, with D perhaps matching TRBD1 or TRBD2 (5 bases each). Trimming shortened V by 5 bases and J by 2 bases, and 16 bases separated the two germline ends. The CDR3 consists of 15 residues. The germline CDR1 and CDR2 sequences are SGHTA and FQGNSA. CDR3 loop: CASSGGVGYTYEQYF. The CDR3 DNA reads TGTGCCAGCAGCGGGGGTGTAGGTTATACCTACGAGCAGTACTTC.

CDR3 protein: CAWTPGQPASVEQFF. Here the CDR3 DNA reads TGTGCCTGGACCCCGGGACAGCCGGCCTCGGTTGAGCAGTTCTTC. The genes are TRBV30 and TRBJ2-1, with 7 bases fitting TRBD1. Germline CDR1 and CDR2: GTSNPN and SVGIG (reference sequence). This CDR3 has 15 residues. The ends lost 4 bases at V and 9 bases at J; junction bases unmatched: 15. Drawing the rest from reference TRBV30 and TRBJ2-1, the complete variable domain is SQTIHQWPATLVQPVGSPLSLECTVEGTSNPNLYWYRQAAGRGLQLLFYSVGIGQISSEVPQNLSASRPQDRQFILSSKKLLLSDSGFYLCAWTPGQPASVEQFFGPGTRLTVL.

The chain is built from TRBV7-9 and TRBJ1-2, with D hard to call. From germline, CDR1 is SEHNR and CDR2 FQNEAQ (reference sequence). The CDR3 is 15 residues long. V shed 2 bases and J shed 6 bases, with 16 bases lying between them. CDR3 nucleotides: TGTGCCAGCAGCTTATTTACACAGAGAACTAATGGCTACACCTTC. This sequence encodes CASSLFTQRTNGYTF.

The chain has TRBV5-8 and TRBJ2-7; D perhaps matches TRBD2 (5 bases). Per the germline V gene, CDR1 is SGHTS and CDR2 is YDEGEE. The CDR3 sequence is 12 residues long. The V and J ends lost 8 bases and 3 bases respectively, with 12 bases between them. CDR3 in DNA: TGTGCCAGTTACTCGGGATACTACGAGCAGTACTTC. Protein product: CASYSGYYEQYF.

CDR3 nucleotides: TGTGCCAGCAGTTTCTACAGGGGGCTAGGCACAGATACGCAGTATTTT. It encodes CASSFYRGLGTDTQYF. The J gene is TRBJ2-3, the V gene TRBV27; 9 bases line up with TRBD1. This CDR3 comprises 16 residues. CDR1 is MNHEY, CDR2 SMNVEV, per germline (reference sequence). The ends lost 3 bases at V and 1 base at J; junction bases unmatched: 5.

This rearrangement joins TRBV7-2 to TRBJ2-1; possibly TRBD2 for D (7 bases). V lost 3 bases, J lost 4 bases, and 10 bases lay in between. The CDR3 covers 14 residues. CDR1 and CDR2 from the germline V gene are SGHTA and FQGNSA. CDR3 sequence: CASSLRGPYNEQFF. CDR3 nucleotides: TGTGCCAGCAGCTTGCGGGGGCCTTACAATGAGCAGTTCTTC.

V gene TRBV11-2 combines with J gene TRBJ2-7; no clear D gene. The germline CDR1 and CDR2 sequences are SGHAT and FQNNGV. CDR3 length: 13 amino acids. V lost 3 bases to trimming and J lost 6 bases, with 12 bases between them. The CDR3 spells CASSFGVVGEQYF. The DNA for the CDR3 is TGTGCCAGCAGCTTTGGGGTCGTGGGCGAGCAGTACTTC.

The chain has TRBV10-3 and TRBJ2-2; 12 bases fit TRBD2. J gave up 3 bases and V 2 bases, and 4 bases lay outside the gene matches. Germline V gives CDR1 ENHRY, CDR2 SYGVKD. The CDR3 runs 17 residues. CDR3 amino acids: CAISEPGLAGYTGELFF. CDR3 in DNA: TGTGCCATCAGTGAGCCGGGACTAGCGGGTTACACCGGGGAGCTGTTTTTT.

This clone was counted once. The chain uses TRBV4-2 and TRBJ2-3; no definite D call. Looked up from germline, CDR1 is LGHNA and CDR2 is YNFKEQ. The CDR3 is 13 residues long. V lost 0 bases and J lost 5, with 6 bases in between. The CDR3 protein is CASSQDPGDTQYF. CDR3 nucleotides: TGTGCCAGCAGCCAAGATCCGGGAGATACGCAGTATTTT.

Turning to this clone: Since a much larger clone is just one base distant, this may be a read error. Other nucleotide sequences in the sample specify the same CDR3. V and J are TRBV2 and TRBJ1-2, with D hard to call. CDR3 length: 14 residues. Germline V gives CDR1 SNHLY, CDR2 FYNNEI. Trimming cost V 3 bases and J 2 bases, with 10 bases left between them. The CDR3 region is CASSEAAVNYGYTF. Written as DNA, the CDR3 is TGTGCCAGCAGTGAGGCGGCAGTCAACTATGGCTACACCTTC.

As to this clone: Other nucleotide sequences from this sample produce the same CDR3. The CDR3 protein is CASSLGDYEQYF. CDR3 bases: TGCGCCAGCAGCTTAGGGGACTACGAGCAGTACTTC. The chain combines TRBV5-1 with TRBJ2-7; TRBD1 is a possible D gene (5 bases). Germline CDR1 reads SGHRS; CDR2 reads YFSETQ. Between the trimmed V and J ends, which lost 2 bases and 3 bases, there was a span of 6 bases. The CDR3 covers 12 residues.

V is TRBV6-1 and J is TRBJ2-1; D is ambiguous. CDR1 and CDR2 (germline): MNHNS, SASEGT. The CDR3 sequence is 13 residues long. The V end was cut by 4 bases, the J end by 6 bases, with 10 bases between. The CDR3 DNA reads as TGTGCCAGCAGTGCGACCCCCAGCAATGAGCAGTTCTTC. This gives the protein CASSATPSNEQFF.

The J gene is TRBJ1-1, the V gene TRBV18, with 10 bases identical to TRBD1. This CDR3 region has 16 residues. V lost 3 bases and J lost 1; bases outside the gene matches: 5. Germline-derived CDR1 and CDR2 are KGHSH and LQKENI. CDR3 nucleotides: TGTGCCAGCTCACCCCTGACAGGGGGCGGGAACACTGAAGCTTTCTTT. Translating gives CASSPLTGGGNTEAFF.

This clone was found once. The sample carries other DNA sequences with the same CDR3. The chain couples TRBV6-5 to TRBJ1-3; 7 bases map to TRBD1. The trim removed 6 bases at V and 4 bases at J, leaving 3 bases unmatched. Germline CDR1 MNHEY, CDR2 SVGAGI. This CDR3 spans 13 amino acids. The CDR3 loop reads CASRRQGGNTIYF. CDR3 coding DNA: TGTGCCAGCAGACGACAGGGAGGAAACACCATATATTTT.